This record looks at one TCR beta chain sequence and its context. What it binds is not known. These data are taken from a study of T cell responses to AZD1222 COVID-19 vaccine. With 0 bases clipped from V and 10 bases from J, the junction kept 6 bases outside the gene matches. The CDR3 covers 15 residues. Per the germline V gene, CDR1 is MNHNS and CDR2 is SASEGT. Findings of the study overall: Most donors were white British and more were female, and clonal diversity was possibly underestimated. Spike-specific TCR breadth rose after two AZD1222 doses, and depth rose as well. Nearly half of spike-specific TCRs reportedly target variant regions that are unmutated in the B.1.351 and B.1.1.7 variants. Without day 14 samples, only post-peak T cell repertoires were studied.

Method: immunoSEQ multiplex PCR; TCRdb's copy keeps in-frame clones and lacks some. The sample carries about 140,000 clones, more than 80% recorded once. V is TRBV6-1 and J is TRBJ1-6; 7 bases fit TRBD1. The sample here was peripheral blood, taken on day 0 of MenACWY control vaccination. The receptor was isolated from an adult in good health. CDR3 protein: CASSEATGNGSPLHF. CDR3 nucleotides: TGTGCCAGCAGTGAAGCGACAGGGAATGGATCACCCCTCCACTTT.